There are many counts of the clone carrying this T cell receptor (beta chain). TCRdb reanalysed the RT-PCR reads using MiXCR and keeps one entry per CDR3 protein. The profile shows about 700,000 distinct CDR3 sequences, approximately 15% of them singletons. Sequencing was done on a sample of memory CD4+ T cells from blood. This clonotype originated in a female donor in good health, serving as a healthy control.

The CDR3: CASTLYSSSYNEQFF. DNA for the CDR3: TGCGCCAGCACCCTTTACAGTAGCTCCTACAATGAGCAGTTCTTC. V is TRBV5-1 and J is TRBJ2-1, with D unresolved. V dropped 6 bases and J dropped 0 bases, with 13 bases sitting between them. Germline V gives CDR1 SGHRS, CDR2 YFSETQ. This CDR3 is built from 15 residues.